This entry lists 4 T cell receptor beta chains sequenced from one sample in a study of early T cells in non-severe SARS-CoV-2 infection. TCRdb passed the 5' RACE reads through MiXCR, listing each CDR3 protein once. The table lists over 75,000 distinct CDR3 sequences, 13% of them singletons. Sequenced: whole blood. The receptors come from an adult who was a healthcare worker with PCR-confirmed SARS-CoV-2 infection or an uninfected control (not recorded which).

As to this clonotype: Being one base from a much bigger clone, this may be a read error. The chain employs TRBV5-6 and TRBJ2-1; D gene ambiguous. The CDR3 covers 13 residues. Germline loops: CDR1 SGHDT, CDR2 YYEEEE. The CDR3 region has the DNA TGTGTCAGCAGCCGAAGACCCCACAATGAGCAGTTCTTC. This gives the protein CVSSRRPHNEQFF.

This clonotype was observed at least ten times. The gene calls are TRBV7-9 and TRBJ2-1; D tentatively fits TRBD1 or TRBD2 (6 bases each). Germline V gene data show CDR1 as SEHNR and CDR2 as FQNEAQ (reference sequence). The CDR3 has 14 residues. The germline V and J ends were trimmed by 2 bases and 8 bases, with 13 bases remaining between them. CDR3 region: CASSLLGGRYEQFF. CDR3 nucleotide sequence: TGTGCCAGCAGCTTACTCGGGGGCCGCTATGAGCAGTTCTTC.

This sequence joins TRBV11-2 and TRBJ1-3; 8 bases are a match to TRBD1. There are 15 residues in the CDR3. Unmatched junction bases numbered 5, after V lost 3 bases and J lost 4 bases. Germline CDR1 reads SGHAT; CDR2 reads FQNNGV. CDR3 sequence: CASSLPGQGGNTIYF. Written as DNA, the CDR3 is TGTGCCAGCAGCTTGCCCGGACAGGGAGGAAACACCATATATTTT.

This clonotype was counted at least ten times. The rearrangement uses TRBV20-1 and TRBJ2-7; a possible D gene is TRBD2 (6 bases). CDR3 length: 14 amino acids. CDR1 and CDR2 (germline): DFQATT, SNEGSKA (reference sequence). The CDR3 reads CSPANSGGSYEQYF. CDR3 bases: TGCAGCCCCGCCAATAGCGGAGGCTCCTACGAGCAGTACTTC.